This T cell receptor beta chain was profiled in a study of regulatory T cells in long-lasting Graves disease. General study points: Possibly, too few samples lowered accuracy. There were preferences for TRBV28, TRBJ1-2 and TRBJ2-5 in persistent disease. New patients shared fewer public clonotypes (around 970) than persistent patients did (more than 2,500).

V gave up 6 bases and J gave up 1 base; unmatched junction bases: 8. CDR3 size: 16 residues. Germline CDR1 and CDR2: LNHDA and SQIVND (reference sequence). This sample's time point: persistent/refractory GD, antithyroid drugs over 5 years with positive TRAb. RNA from PBMCs was the source of the TCR library. Assembly of TCR beta libraries relied on iRepertoire HTBI primers together with Arm-PCR of CDR3 regions. TCRdb fed the multiplex PCR reads into MiXCR, producing one record per CDR3 protein. In the table there are 600,000 to 800,000 distinct CDR3 sequences, 30% of which are singletons. Regarding this clonotype: Its cognate antigen is unknown.

The sequences come from peripheral blood mononuclear cells (PBMCs), collected when the disease was refractory, from a patient treated with antithyroid drugs. The V gene is TRBV19, the J gene TRBJ1-5, with 8 bases identical to TRBD1. The sequence derives from a female donor with Graves disease. The CDR3 sequence: CASRDQGASSNQPQHF. CDR3 DNA: TGTGCCAGTAGGGATCAGGGGGCCTCCAGCAATCAGCCCCAGCATTTT.